This TCR beta chain was obtained from a study of early T cells in non-severe SARS-CoV-2 infection. Study overall: Sequenced bulk RNA came from whole blood that was unsorted, and chains were unpaired. General study points: In VDJdb matching, anti-spike CD8 responses were favored while private and CD4 specificities went missing.

This clonotype was counted at least ten times. The antigen is unknown. Unique molecular identifiers were affixed to single, distinct cDNA molecules. Each CDR3 protein gets one entry after TCRdb re-called the 5' RACE reads with MiXCR. The table has under 70,000 distinct CDR3 sequences, roughly 7.6% seen once. CDR1 SGHVS and CDR2 FNYEAQ come from the germline V gene. There are 12 residues in the CDR3. The ends were cut back, 4 bases at V and 10 bases at J, with 8 bases in the middle. This receptor was obtained from an adult who was a healthcare worker with PCR-confirmed SARS-CoV-2 infection or an uninfected control (not recorded which). The chain combines TRBV7-6 with TRBJ1-6; the D is unclear. Here the sequenced sample was whole blood, taken at baseline. CDR3 DNA sequence: TGTGCCAGCAGCTACATCGCCTCACCCCTCCACTTT. Its translation: CASSYIASPLHF.